This T cell receptor beta chain is from a study of PD-L1 blockade in urothelial cancer. Germline V gene data show CDR1 as SGHRS and CDR2 as YFSETQ. After removal of 1 base from V and 4 bases from J, the junction contained 5 bases not matched to a gene. CDR3 size: 15 residues. Sequencing was performed with immunoSEQ multiplex PCR; in TCRdb, only in-frame clones are kept and a portion is missing. The sample carries about 55,000 clones, about 68% recorded once. Time point described: pretreatment peripheral blood. The chain couples TRBV5-1 to TRBJ2-3; 8 bases map to TRBD1. The sequence derives from a man between 70 and 80 years old with urothelial cancer. Sequencing used PBMCs, obtained around atezolizumab (anti-PD-L1) treatment. The CDR3 DNA reads as TGCGCCAGCAGCTTGAACAGGGGGTCCGCAGATACGCAGTATTTT. Translated, it gives CASSLNRGSADTQYF.